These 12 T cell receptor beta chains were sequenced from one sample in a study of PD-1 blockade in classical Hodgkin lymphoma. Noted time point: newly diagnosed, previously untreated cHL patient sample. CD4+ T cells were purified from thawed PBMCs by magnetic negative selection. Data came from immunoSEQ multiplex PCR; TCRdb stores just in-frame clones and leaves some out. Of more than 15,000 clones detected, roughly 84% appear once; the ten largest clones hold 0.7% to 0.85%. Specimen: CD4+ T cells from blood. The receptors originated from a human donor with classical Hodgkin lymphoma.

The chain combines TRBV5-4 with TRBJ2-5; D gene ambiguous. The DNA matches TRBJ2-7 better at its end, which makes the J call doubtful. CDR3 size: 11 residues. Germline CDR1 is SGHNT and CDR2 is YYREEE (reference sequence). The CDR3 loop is CASGQSGEQYF. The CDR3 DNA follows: TGTGCCAGCGGCCAGTCAGGCGAGCAGTACTTC.

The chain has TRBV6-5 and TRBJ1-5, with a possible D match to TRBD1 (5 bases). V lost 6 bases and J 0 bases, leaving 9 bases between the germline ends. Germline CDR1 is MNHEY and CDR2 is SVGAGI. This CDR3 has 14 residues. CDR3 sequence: CASREGNSNQPQHF. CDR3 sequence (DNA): TGTGCCAGCAGGGAGGGGAATAGCAATCAGCCCCAGCATTTT.

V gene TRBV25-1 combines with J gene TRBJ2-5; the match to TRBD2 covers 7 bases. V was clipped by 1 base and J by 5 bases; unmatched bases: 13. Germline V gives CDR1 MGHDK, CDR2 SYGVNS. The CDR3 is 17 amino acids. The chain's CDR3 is CASSEWGGKGFRETQYF. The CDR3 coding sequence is TGTGCCAGCAGTGAATGGGGGGGTAAGGGATTTAGGGAGACCCAGTACTTC.

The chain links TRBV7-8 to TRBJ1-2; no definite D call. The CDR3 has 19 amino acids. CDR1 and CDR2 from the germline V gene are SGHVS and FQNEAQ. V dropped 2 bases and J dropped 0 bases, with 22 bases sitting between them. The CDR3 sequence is CASSLRDLGGVGTNYGYTF. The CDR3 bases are TGTGCCAGCAGCTTAAGGGATCTGGGTGGGGTGGGAACTAACTATGGCTACACCTTC.

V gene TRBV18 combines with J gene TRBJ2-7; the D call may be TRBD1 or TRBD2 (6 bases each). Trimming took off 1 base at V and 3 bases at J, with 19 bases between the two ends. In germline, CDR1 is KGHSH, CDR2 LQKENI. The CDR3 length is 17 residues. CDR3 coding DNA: TGTGCCAGCTCACCACAGGAGTTAGCAAGGGGGGTCTACGAGCAGTACTTC. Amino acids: CASSPQELARGVYEQYF.

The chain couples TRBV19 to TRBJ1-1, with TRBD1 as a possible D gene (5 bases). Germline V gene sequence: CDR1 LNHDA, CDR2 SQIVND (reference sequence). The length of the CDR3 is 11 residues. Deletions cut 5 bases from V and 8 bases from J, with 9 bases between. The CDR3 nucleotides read TGTGCCAGTAGTCAAGACAGAGAAGCTTTCTTT. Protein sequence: CASSQDREAFF.

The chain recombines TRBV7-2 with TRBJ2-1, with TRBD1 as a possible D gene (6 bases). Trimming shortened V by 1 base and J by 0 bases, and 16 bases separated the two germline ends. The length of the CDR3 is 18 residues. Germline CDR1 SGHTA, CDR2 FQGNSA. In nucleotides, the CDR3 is TGTGCCAGCAGCTTAGTATTCAGGACAGTGAGCTCCTACAATGAGCAGTTCTTC. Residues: CASSLVFRTVSSYNEQFF.

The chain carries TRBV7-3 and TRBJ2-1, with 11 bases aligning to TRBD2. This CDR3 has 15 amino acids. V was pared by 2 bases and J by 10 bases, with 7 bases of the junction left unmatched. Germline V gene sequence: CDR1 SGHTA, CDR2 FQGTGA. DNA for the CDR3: TGTGCCAGCAGCTTAGCGGGACTAGCGGAGGGGGAGCAGTTCTTC. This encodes CASSLAGLAEGEQFF.

CDR3 sequence: CASTGTGSNYGYTF. The CDR3 DNA is TGTGCCAGCACCGGGACAGGCTCTAACTATGGCTACACCTTC. The chain joins TRBV7-2 to TRBJ1-2, with 8 positions matching TRBD1. Germline CDR1 and CDR2: SGHTA and FQGNSA. The CDR3 is 14 residues long. V lost 7 bases, J lost 0 bases, and 4 bases stayed unmatched. The whole variable domain, filled in from reference TRBV7-2 and TRBJ1-2, reads GAGVSQSPSNKVTEKGKDVELRCDPISGHTALYWYRQSLGQGLEFLIYFQGNSAPDKSGLPSDRFSAERTGGSVSTLTIQRTQQEDSAVYLCASTGTGSNYGYTFGSGTRLTVV.

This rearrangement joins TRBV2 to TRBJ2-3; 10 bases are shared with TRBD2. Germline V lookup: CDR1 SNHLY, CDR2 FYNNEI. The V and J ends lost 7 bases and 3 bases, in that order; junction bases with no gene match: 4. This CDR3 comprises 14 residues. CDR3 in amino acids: CASNEREGTDTQYF. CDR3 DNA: TGTGCCAGCAATGAGCGGGAGGGGACAGATACGCAGTATTTT.

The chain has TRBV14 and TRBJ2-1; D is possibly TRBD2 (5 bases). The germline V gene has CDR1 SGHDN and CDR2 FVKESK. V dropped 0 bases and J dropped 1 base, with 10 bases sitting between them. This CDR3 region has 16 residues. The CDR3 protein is CASSQDLSGSYNEQFF. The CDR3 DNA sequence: TGTGCCAGCAGCCAAGATTTAAGCGGTTCCTACAATGAGCAGTTCTTC.

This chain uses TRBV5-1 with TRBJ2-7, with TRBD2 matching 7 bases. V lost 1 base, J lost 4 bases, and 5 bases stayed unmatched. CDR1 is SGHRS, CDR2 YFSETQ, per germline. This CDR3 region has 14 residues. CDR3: CASSLTSVRYEQYF. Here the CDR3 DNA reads TGCGCCAGCAGCTTGACTAGCGTTAGGTACGAGCAGTACTTC.